The 30 T cell receptor beta chains in this list originate from one sample, sequenced in a study of blood T cells in healthy people across ages. Together with a sample-barcoded 5' primer, a J-beta primer mix was included in a second PCR lasting about 7 to 11 cycles. From the 5' RACE reads, TCRdb called clonotypes with MiXCR, one entry per CDR3 protein. The table has under 1,100,000 distinct CDR3 sequences, under 30% seen once; the top ten hold approximately 0.75%. The data were also submitted as part of a second study, on T cells of mothers and their children.

The material sequenced was blood. The receptor set was obtained from a girl aged 2-10 years in good health.

J is TRBJ1-2 and V is TRBV19; tentative D call: TRBD1 (6 bases). The CDR3 runs 15 residues. Per germline, CDR1 LNHDA and CDR2 SQIVND (reference sequence). The germline V and J ends were trimmed by 3 bases and 7 bases, with 18 bases remaining between them. The CDR3, as DNA: TGTGCCAGTAGTATCAGGGGCAGGGCGGAATCTGGCTACACCTTC. Encoded protein: CASSIRGRAESGYTF.

This clonotype was found a few times. The CDR3 coding sequence is TGCAGCGCAGGCGGTGAGACTAGCGCCGACCGAAGGGCAGATACGCAGTATTTT. Protein: CSAGGETSADRRADTQYF. V usage is TRBV29-1 and J usage is TRBJ2-3; TRBD2 matches at 8 bases. V shed 7 bases, J shed 4 bases, and the junction held 22 bases outside the gene matches. Germline-derived CDR1 and CDR2 are SQVTM and ANQGSEA. The CDR3 is made up of 18 amino acids.

This clonotype was counted between two and nine times. The chain recombines TRBV6-5 with TRBJ2-7; D may be TRBD2 (7 bases). Germline V gives CDR1 MNHEY, CDR2 SVGAGI. V was pared by 6 bases and J by 7 bases, with 13 bases between. The CDR3 loop spans 12 amino acids. The CDR3 DNA sequence: TGTGCCAGCAGCGGACTAGGACAGGAGCAGTACTTC. Its protein is CASSGLGQEQYF.

The V gene is TRBV29-1, the J gene TRBJ2-7; no firm D call. Germline V CDR1 and CDR2: SQVTM, ANQGSEA. The CDR3 length is 12 residues. Trimming removed 5 bases at V and 4 bases at J, with 12 bases between. CDR3 coding DNA: TGCAGCGTTCAAAAAGACGGTTACGAGCAGTACTTC. This translates into CSVQKDGYEQYF.

The CDR3 here is CASSQEASPYEQYF. The CDR3 DNA sequence: TGCGCCAGCAGCCAGGAAGCTAGTCCCTACGAGCAGTACTTC. The genes are TRBV4-3 and TRBJ2-7; no reliable D call. Germline V CDR1 and CDR2: LGHNA, YSLEER. The CDR3 is made up of 14 amino acids. Trimming took 3 bases from V and 2 from J, leaving 11 bases between them.

This clonotype was found many times. The rearrangement joins TRBV5-5 to TRBJ2-1; 12 bases map to TRBD2. The CDR3 is 16 residues long. Germline V gene data show CDR1 as SGHKS and CDR2 as YYEKEE (reference sequence). After removal of 2 bases from V and 8 bases from J, the junction contained 8 bases not matched to a gene. The CDR3 loop is CASSFPSGRAGYEQFF. CDR3 sequence (DNA): TGTGCCAGCAGCTTCCCTAGCGGGAGGGCCGGGTATGAGCAGTTCTTC.

The V and J genes are TRBV12-3 or TRBV12-4 and TRBJ2-5; 13 nucleotides line up with TRBD2. The DNA end lines up better with TRBJ2-1; the J call may be wrong. The CDR3 spans 14 residues. CDR3 sequence: CASSPRLAGGEQFF. The CDR3 coding sequence is TGTGCCAGCAGTCCCAGACTAGCGGGAGGTGAGCAGTTCTTC.

V gene TRBV5-1 combines with J gene TRBJ2-1, with TRBD2 as a possible D gene (7 bases). Germline V gives CDR1 SGHRS, CDR2 YFSETQ. This CDR3 spans 17 amino acids. Trimming removed 4 bases at V and 4 bases at J, with 21 bases between. CDR3 bases: TGCGCCAGCAGCAGGGGGGGGGTAGACAGAACATACAATGAGCAGTTCTTC. It translates to CASSRGGVDRTYNEQFF.

In its sample, this clonotype was seen a few times. The chain combines TRBV29-1 with TRBJ2-7; D may match TRBD1 or TRBD2 (5 bases each). Germline V lookup: CDR1 SQVTM, CDR2 ANQGSEA. V dropped 0 bases and J dropped 6 bases, with 9 bases sitting between them. This CDR3 contains 12 residues. In DNA, the CDR3 is TGCAGCGTTGAAGACCCTGGGGGCGAGCAGTACTTC. This translates into CSVEDPGGEQYF.

The chain joins TRBV3-1 to TRBJ1-4; no firm D call. The CDR3 loop spans 17 amino acids. V gave up 5 bases and J gave up 6 bases, with 22 bases separating them. The germline V gene has CDR1 LGHDT and CDR2 YNNKEL (reference sequence). The CDR3 loop reads CASSTRGRAGEDEKLFF. The CDR3 region has the DNA TGTGCCAGCAGCACCCGGGGTAGGGCCGGGGAAGATGAAAAACTGTTTTTT. The variable domain in full, with the rest retrieved from reference TRBV3-1 and TRBJ1-4, is DTAVSQTPKYLVTQMGNDKSIKCEQNLGHDTMYWYKQDSKKFLKIMFSYNNKELIINETVPNRFSPKSPDKAHLNLHINSLELGDSAVYFCASSTRGRAGEDEKLFFGSGTQLSVL.

The rearrangement uses TRBV11-2 and TRBJ2-3, with 7 bases that match TRBD2. The CDR3 sequence is 13 residues long. CDR1 is SGHAT and CDR2 is FQNNGV in the germline V gene. Trimming removed 4 bases from V and 8 bases from J; junction bases left unmatched: 6. In DNA form, the CDR3 reads TGTGCCAGCAGCTGGACCGGGAGGTCTACGCAGTATTTT. It specifies CASSWTGRSTQYF.

The chain couples TRBV20-1 to TRBJ2-2; TRBD2 matches at 10 bases. This CDR3 is built from 16 residues. The germline gives CDR1 DFQATT, CDR2 SNEGSKA (reference sequence). After removal of 0 bases from V and 5 bases from J, the junction contained 6 bases not matched to a gene. CDR3: CSARDQLAGLTGELFF. As DNA, the CDR3 is TGCAGTGCTAGAGATCAACTAGCGGGATTAACCGGGGAGCTGTTTTTT.

V is TRBV7-6 and J is TRBJ1-5; D remains ambiguous. The CDR3 contains 15 residues. The V gene lost 1 base and the J gene lost 3 bases, with 10 bases spanning the gap. CDR1 and CDR2 from the germline V gene are SGHVS and FNYEAQ. CDR3 amino acids: CASSLDNRFNQPQHF. The CDR3 bases are TGTGCCAGCAGCTTAGATAACAGATTCAATCAGCCCCAGCATTTT.

The chain has TRBV29-1 and TRBJ2-4, with TRBD2 identical over 8 bases. The CDR3 is 17 residues long. With V trimmed by 8 bases and J by 1 base, 16 bases remained unmatched. Germline CDR1 SQVTM, CDR2 ANQGSEA. The CDR3 DNA is TGCAGCACCTCTAGCGGGTATTCAGGAGGGGCCAAAAACATTCAGTACTTC. The encoded protein is CSTSSGYSGGAKNIQYF.

The V call is TRBV7-2, the J call TRBJ2-5; tentative D call: TRBD2 (6 bases). V lost 1 base, J lost 4 bases, and 13 bases lay in between. The CDR3 consists of 15 residues. Looked up from germline, CDR1 is SGHTA and CDR2 is FQGNSA. This CDR3 is CASSLVKGSGETQYF. DNA for the CDR3: TGTGCCAGCAGCTTAGTTAAGGGTAGCGGAGAGACCCAGTACTTC. The full variable domain, with the rest looked up from reference TRBV7-2 and TRBJ2-5, is GAGVSQSPSNKVTEKGKDVELRCDPISGHTALYWYRQSLGQGLEFLIYFQGNSAPDKSGLPSDRFSAERTGGSVSTLTIQRTQQEDSAVYLCASSLVKGSGETQYFGPGTRLLVL.

The chain joins TRBV15 to TRBJ1-5; D remains ambiguous. This CDR3 has 16 amino acids. The V gene's germline CDR1 is LNHNV and CDR2 YYDKDF (reference sequence). Deletions cut 0 bases from V and 7 bases from J, with 16 bases between. In DNA form, the CDR3 reads TGTGCCACCAGCAGAGATATAAAGGGCTCGACCCAGCCCCAGCATTTT. This gives the protein CATSRDIKGSTQPQHF.

This clonotype has only a few counts. The junction and the germline gene differ at one end; a read error may be behind it. The chain uses TRBV7-9 and TRBJ2-3; D gene uncertain. Germline CDR1 SEHNR, CDR2 FQNEAQ (reference sequence). The CDR3 covers 18 residues. The CDR3 loop is CASGLSFGMGSSTDTQYF. CDR3 nucleotides: TGTGCCAGCGGCTTATCCTTCGGAATGGGATCTAGCACAGATACGCAGTATTTT.

This clonotype was found a few times. The V call is TRBV7-3, the J call TRBJ2-5; D is uncertain. This CDR3 contains 13 residues. With 4 bases removed from V and 5 bases from J, the gap between germline ends came to 11 bases. Germline V gene sequence: CDR1 SGHTA, CDR2 FQGTGA. The DNA for the CDR3 is TGTGCCAGCAGCTACTCACCACAGGAGACCCAGTACTTC. Translating it yields CASSYSPQETQYF.

The table lists this clonotype with a few counts. At one end, the junction sequence differs from germline, possibly due to a read error. The rearrangement uses TRBV5-5 and TRBJ1-3; D uncertain. This CDR3 is 13 amino acids long. Germline V CDR1 and CDR2: SGHKS, YYEKEE (reference sequence). The CDR3 DNA reads as TGCGCCAGCAGCTCGTGGGGTGAGGACACCATATATTTT. It specifies CASSSWGEDTIYF.

This clonotype has a handful of counts. This rearrangement joins TRBV6-2 or TRBV6-3 to TRBJ2-7; 13 nucleotides line up with TRBD2. The CDR3 contains 16 residues. CDR1 MNHEY and CDR2 SVGEGT come from the germline V gene. Trimming removed 7 bases from V and 2 bases from J; junction bases left unmatched: 8. CDR3 loop: CASNPLGTSGTYEQYF. The CDR3 DNA is TGTGCCAGCAACCCGTTGGGGACTAGCGGGACCTACGAGCAGTACTTC.

The sample holds a few counts of this clonotype. This rearrangement joins TRBV7-2 to TRBJ1-2, with D maybe TRBD1 (6 bases). Germline V CDR1 and CDR2: SGHTA, FQGNSA. V lost 4 bases and J 1 base, leaving 22 bases between the germline ends. This CDR3 region has 18 residues. This CDR3 is CASSSGGPSSESNYGYTF. CDR3 bases: TGTGCCAGCAGCTCCGGGGGCCCAAGCTCGGAGAGTAACTATGGCTACACCTTC.

The V gene is TRBV6-1, the J gene TRBJ1-4, with no clear D. This CDR3 comprises 13 residues. V dropped 10 bases and J dropped 11 bases, with 20 bases sitting between them. CDR1 is MNHNS, CDR2 SASEGT, per germline. CDR3 coding DNA: TGTGCCACCACCGTTCGACCTATGATTAAACTGTTTTTT. Translation gives CATTVRPMIKLFF.

The chain recombines TRBV7-9 with TRBJ2-7, with TRBD2 matching over 7 bases. Trimming took 4 bases from V and 2 from J; bases not matched to a gene: 5. This CDR3 contains 14 residues. Germline V gives CDR1 SEHNR, CDR2 FQNEAQ (reference sequence). CDR3: CASSSYGGTYEQYF. Here the CDR3 DNA reads TGTGCCAGCAGCTCCTACGGGGGGACCTACGAGCAGTACTTC. Full variable domain (remainder filled in from reference TRBV7-9 and TRBJ2-7): DTGVSQNPRHKITKRGQNVTFRCDPISEHNRLYWYRQTLGQGPEFLTYFQNEAQLEKSRLLSDRFSAERPKGSFSTLEIQRTEQGDSAMYLCASSSYGGTYEQYFGPGTRLTVT.

This clonotype has only a few counts. The chain carries TRBV18 and TRBJ1-6, with 8 positions matching TRBD1. This CDR3 comprises 16 residues. The V gene end was trimmed by 2 bases and the J gene end by 16 bases; junction bases not matched to a gene: 16. The germline V gene encodes CDR1 KGHSH and CDR2 LQKENI. CDR3 loop: CASSPEMSGQGVALHF. The CDR3 nucleotides are TGTGCCAGCTCACCAGAAATGTCAGGACAGGGAGTCGCTCTCCACTTT.

A few counts support this clonotype. The CDR3 loop reads CASSSRTGFDNYGYTF. The DNA for the CDR3 is TGTGCCAGCAGCTCACGGACAGGGTTTGATAACTATGGCTACACCTTC. The chain has TRBV27 and TRBJ1-2, with 8 positions matching TRBD1. Looked up from germline, CDR1 is MNHEY and CDR2 is SMNVEV (reference sequence). V dropped 6 bases and J dropped 1; count of bases not matched to a gene: 10. This CDR3 comprises 16 residues.

This clonotype has only a few counts. A read error is possible here, since a much larger clone lies one base away. V and J are TRBV7-2 and TRBJ2-1, with D possibly matching TRBD2 (6 bases). CDR1 is SGHTA, CDR2 FQGNSA, per germline. This CDR3 contains 15 residues. This chain's CDR3 is CASSLAAGRYNEHFF. CDR3 sequence (DNA): TGTGCCAGCAGCTTGGCGGCTGGGAGGTACAATGAGCACTTCTTC.

Only a few counts were recorded for this clonotype. The chain links TRBV29-1 to TRBJ2-3, with a tentative D call TRBD2 (5 bases). CDR1 SQVTM and CDR2 ANQGSEA come from the germline V gene. Trimming removed 6 bases at V and 3 bases at J, with 16 bases between. The CDR3 loop spans 14 amino acids. CDR3 region: CSVALGAQTDTQYF. For the CDR3, the DNA is TGCAGCGTGGCCCTGGGAGCGCAAACAGATACGCAGTATTTT.

The V call is TRBV9, the J call TRBJ1-1; unclear D gene. This CDR3 spans 14 amino acids. V gave up 2 bases and J gave up 1 base, with 9 bases separating them. Germline V gene sequence: CDR1 SGDLS, CDR2 YYNGEE. The CDR3 protein is CASSVVLQNTEAFF. DNA of the CDR3: TGTGCCAGCAGCGTCGTATTACAGAACACTGAAGCTTTCTTT. The full variable domain, in which reference TRBV9 and TRBJ1-1 provide the parts outside the CDR3, is DSGVTQTPKHLITATGQRVTLRCSPRSGDLSVYWYQQSLDQGLQFLIQYYNGEERAKGNILERFSAQQFPDLHSELNLSSLELGDSALYFCASSVVLQNTEAFFGQGTRLTVV.

This clonotype was seen a handful of times. The V gene is TRBV2, the J gene TRBJ2-5, with unresolved D. The germline gives CDR1 SNHLY, CDR2 FYNNEI. There are 13 residues in the CDR3. V gave up 7 bases and J gave up 4 bases, with 13 bases separating them. CDR3 nucleotides: TGTGCCAGCAATTTGGAGAATGGAGAGACCCAGTACTTC. This encodes CASNLENGETQYF.

This chain joins TRBV24-1 and TRBJ2-1, with 7 bases identical to TRBD2. Losses at the gene ends were 9 bases for V and 3 bases for J; bases not matched to a gene: 1. This CDR3 is built from 12 residues. Per germline, CDR1 KGHDR and CDR2 SFDVKD. The CDR3 reads CATQRGYNEQFF. CDR3 coding DNA: TGTGCCACCCAGCGGGGCTACAATGAGCAGTTCTTC.